One and the same sample provided the 17 T cell receptor beta chains below, sequenced in a study of blood T cells in healthy people across ages (dated by TCRdb to 2014 to 2015). The library came from 5' RACE. TCRdb shows the sequencer as Illumina HiSeq 2500. A second PCR of roughly 7 to 11 cycles was performed with a sample-barcoded 5' primer and a J-beta primer mix. TCRdb itself trimmed the public reads at Q25 with fastp, ran MiXCR and retained productive beta chains. A single entry per CDR3 protein holds the most common genes and DNA from its merged rows. The sample table holds about a million distinct CDR3 sequences, of which approximately 49% were seen once. The ten biggest clones cover about an eighth of the sample. Sequenced: blood. These receptors were taken from a man between 25 and 39 years old in good health.

This clonotype was detected many times. In nucleotides, the CDR3 is TGCGCCAGCAGCTTGGCGGGGGCAGGAGATACGCAGTATTTT. This translates into CASSLAGAGDTQYF. J is TRBJ2-3 and V is TRBV5-1; possibly TRBD1 or TRBD2 for D (6 bases each). Germline V gene lookup returns CDR1 SGHRS and CDR2 YFSETQ. V was trimmed by 0 bases and J by 5 bases, leaving 10 bases between them. This CDR3 region has 14 residues. The complete variable domain, with remaining parts taken from reference TRBV5-1 and TRBJ2-3, reads KAGVTQTPRYLIKTRGQQVTLSCSPISGHRSVSWYQQTPGQGLQFLFEYFSETQRNKGNFPGRFSGRQFSNSRSEMNVSTLELGDSALYLCASSLAGAGDTQYFGPGTRLTVL.

V usage is TRBV29-1 and J usage is TRBJ2-4, with D hard to call. The CDR3 has 17 residues. In germline, CDR1 is SQVTM, CDR2 ANQGSEA. V dropped 1 base and J dropped 0 bases, with 16 bases sitting between them. For the CDR3, the DNA is TGCAGCGTTGAAGGGGATCCGGGCGATATAGCCAAAAACATTCAGTACTTC. As protein: CSVEGDPGDIAKNIQYF. Based on the CDR3 plus reference TRBV29-1 and TRBJ2-4, the full variable domain is SAVISQKPSRDICQRGTSLTIQCQVDSQVTMMFWYRQQPGQSLTLIATANQGSEATYESGFVIDKFPISRPNLTFSTLTVSNMSPEDSSIYLCSVEGDPGDIAKNIQYFGAGTRLSVL.

Only one count was recorded for this clonotype. V and J are TRBV9 and TRBJ2-6, with 9 bases lining up with TRBD1. V was clipped by 4 bases and J by 3 bases; unmatched bases: 17. The CDR3 has 20 residues. The germline V gene encodes CDR1 SGDLS and CDR2 YYNGEE. The CDR3 sequence is CASSSPESGTGLYGANVLTF. The CDR3 coding sequence is TGTGCCAGCAGCTCTCCCGAATCCGGGACAGGGCTTTATGGGGCCAACGTCCTGACTTTC.

The chain recombines TRBV5-1 with TRBJ1-6, with 10 nucleotides matching TRBD1. Germline CDR1 and CDR2: SGHRS and YFSETQ. The CDR3 spans 15 residues. Trimming removed 3 bases from V and 7 bases from J; junction bases left unmatched: 4. Here the CDR3 DNA reads TGCGCCAGCAGCTACGGGACAGGGGAAAATTCACCCCTCCACTTT. It specifies CASSYGTGENSPLHF.

This chain uses TRBV9 with TRBJ2-7; D unresolved. The CDR3 sequence is 15 residues long. Germline CDR1 reads SGDLS; CDR2 reads YYNGEE. Trimming removed 1 base from V and 2 bases from J, with 13 bases in between. DNA for the CDR3: TGTGCCAGCAGCGTAAGGCAGTCCGGGCCCTACGAGCAGTACTTC. Translation: CASSVRQSGPYEQYF.

This clonotype was counted a few times. The chain has TRBV3-1 and TRBJ2-7; possible D gene TRBD2, 5 bases. Germline loops: CDR1 LGHDT, CDR2 YNNKEL (reference sequence). The CDR3 consists of 14 residues. V lost 0 bases and J lost 12, with 18 bases in between. CDR3 protein: CASSQELTSRSWYF. The CDR3 coding sequence is TGTGCCAGCAGCCAAGAACTAACTAGTCGGAGTTGGTACTTC.

There are a few counts of this clonotype. This chain uses TRBV4-1 with TRBJ2-7; tentatively, D is TRBD1 (5 bases). CDR3 length equals 16 residues. Germline loops: CDR1 MGHRA, CDR2 YSYEKL. Trimming cost V 2 bases and J 0 bases, with 14 bases left between them. This chain's CDR3 is CASSQTSDMFSYEQYF. The DNA of the CDR3 is TGCGCCAGCAGCCAAACGTCGGACATGTTCTCCTACGAGCAGTACTTC.

A few counts support this clonotype. The chain combines TRBV29-1 with TRBJ1-1; no definite D call. Trimming removed 4 bases from V and 5 bases from J, with 11 bases in between. Germline V CDR1 and CDR2: SQVTM, ANQGSEA. The CDR3 is 12 residues long. CDR3 loop: CSVVTLGTEAFF. In DNA form, the CDR3 reads TGCAGCGTTGTAACCTTGGGAACTGAAGCTTTCTTT. The complete variable domain, with remaining parts taken from reference TRBV29-1 and TRBJ1-1, reads SAVISQKPSRDICQRGTSLTIQCQVDSQVTMMFWYRQQPGQSLTLIATANQGSEATYESGFVIDKFPISRPNLTFSTLTVSNMSPEDSSIYLCSVVTLGTEAFFGQGTRLTVV.

This chain joins TRBV25-1 and TRBJ2-3; D is undetermined. Looked up from germline, CDR1 is MGHDK and CDR2 is SYGVNS. There are 14 residues in the CDR3. The V gene lost 1 base and the J gene lost 2 bases, with 7 bases spanning the gap. CDR3 region: CASSESVHTDTQYF. In nucleotides, the CDR3 is TGTGCCAGCAGTGAATCGGTCCACACAGATACGCAGTATTTT.

This clonotype was found a few times. V usage is TRBV25-1 and J usage is TRBJ2-6; TRBD1 matches at 8 bases. Germline loops: CDR1 MGHDK, CDR2 SYGVNS. The CDR3 has 16 amino acids. The junction had 4 bases not matched to a gene; V was cut back by 4 bases and J by 2 bases. The CDR3 DNA reads as TGTGCCAGCAGTGCTCGACAGGGGACTGGGGCCAACGTCCTGACTTTC. Translating gives CASSARQGTGANVLTF.

The sample holds a few counts of this clonotype. The genes are TRBV12-3 or TRBV12-4 and TRBJ2-3, with 12 bases identical to TRBD1. CDR3 length: 15 residues. The V and J ends lost 6 bases and 2 bases, in that order; junction bases with no gene match: 3. The chain's CDR3 is CASRRDRGPTDTQYF. The CDR3 DNA sequence: TGTGCCAGCAGACGGGACAGGGGGCCCACAGATACGCAGTATTTT.

This chain uses TRBV5-6 with TRBJ1-6, with D perhaps matching TRBD1 (5 bases). With 4 bases removed from V and 4 bases from J, the gap between germline ends came to 12 bases. This CDR3 contains 15 residues. The germline V gene has CDR1 SGHDT and CDR2 YYEEEE. CDR3 sequence reads: CASSVGRQYNSPLHF. In nucleotides, the CDR3 is TGTGCCAGCAGCGTGGGACGGCAATATAATTCACCCCTCCACTTT.

V gene TRBV12-3 or TRBV12-4 combines with J gene TRBJ2-1, with D uncertain. Trimming shortened V by 1 base and J by 9 bases, and 13 bases separated the two germline ends. The CDR3 has 14 amino acids. The CDR3 region is CASSLENRRSEQFF. The DNA for the CDR3 is TGTGCCAGCAGTTTAGAAAACCGCCGGAGTGAGCAGTTCTTC.

This clonotype appeared a few times. The rearrangement uses TRBV20-1 and TRBJ2-1, with 9 bases lining up with TRBD2. CDR3 length: 14 amino acids. Trimming removed 3 bases from V and 6 bases from J; junction bases left unmatched: 6. In germline, CDR1 is DFQATT, CDR2 SNEGSKA (reference sequence). The CDR3 DNA follows: TGCAGTGCTAGCCCTAGCGGGGACGTCAATGAGCAGTTCTTC. Translated, it gives CSASPSGDVNEQFF.

V and J are TRBV20-1 and TRBJ2-5, with 9 bases identical to TRBD2. Trimming at V came to 6 bases and at J to 5 bases, leaving 10 bases not matched to a gene. CDR1 and CDR2 from the germline V gene are DFQATT and SNEGSKA (reference sequence). This CDR3 comprises 14 residues. CDR3: CSAPPSGIKETQYF. The CDR3 DNA sequence: TGCAGTGCCCCCCCTAGCGGGATCAAGGAGACCCAGTACTTC.

This clonotype was detected a few times. The CDR3 loop is CATSGGPDGNQPQHF. The CDR3, as DNA: TGTGCCACCTCGGGGGGACCGGATGGCAATCAGCCCCAGCATTTT. The J gene is TRBJ1-5, the V gene TRBV24-1; the D gene is possibly TRBD1 (5 bases). The CDR3 length is 15 residues. In germline, CDR1 is KGHDR, CDR2 SFDVKD. V lost 9 bases, J lost 2 bases, and 16 bases lay in between.

V is TRBV7-3 and J is TRBJ2-7; TRBD2 matches at 11 bases. V gave up 5 bases and J gave up 1 base; unmatched junction bases: 4. The CDR3 is 15 amino acids. The germline CDR1 and CDR2 sequences are SGHTA and FQGTGA. The CDR3 nucleotides are TGTGCCAGCAGCGCTACTAGCGGGAGTTCCTACGAGCAGTACTTC. Translating it yields CASSATSGSSYEQYF. Drawing the rest from reference TRBV7-3 and TRBJ2-7, the complete variable domain is GAGVSQTPSNKVTEKGKYVELRCDPISGHTALYWYRQSLGQGPEFLIYFQGTGAADDSGLPNDRFFAVRPEGSVSTLKIQRTERGDSAVYLCASSATSGSSYEQYFGPGTRLTVT.